This entry lists 26 T cell receptor beta chains sequenced from one sample in a study of shared clonotypes between healthy human individuals. The method was immunoSEQ multiplex PCR; TCRdb's version includes in-frame clones alone and lacks a portion of them. In the table there are 660,000 or so clones, roughly 95% of which are singletons. CD45RO-negative, CCR7-selected cells formed the naive CD8 fraction, which excluded terminally differentiated effector memory CD45RA+ cells. The sequenced sample consisted of naive CD8+ T cells sorted from blood. The receptors were gathered from a woman under 40 in good health.

The chain uses TRBV20-1 and TRBJ2-7; D unclear. V lost 3 bases, J lost 4 bases, and 7 bases lay in between. The germline V gene has CDR1 DFQATT and CDR2 SNEGSKA (reference sequence). The CDR3 extends over 11 amino acids. The CDR3 loop reads CSASWGYEQYF. CDR3 nucleotide sequence: TGCAGTGCTAGCTGGGGTTACGAGCAGTACTTC.

This sequence joins TRBV5-1 and TRBJ2-7; 9 bases are a match to TRBD1. CDR1 is SGHRS, CDR2 YFSETQ, per germline. This CDR3 region has 16 residues. The ends lost 4 bases at V and 5 bases at J; junction bases unmatched: 13. The CDR3 region has the DNA TGCGCCAGCAGCCTCGGCCCCGGGACAGGGAGGGACGAGCAGTACTTC. The encoded protein is CASSLGPGTGRDEQYF.

V and J are TRBV7-3 and TRBJ2-3; D ambiguous. Germline loops: CDR1 SGHTA, CDR2 FQGTGA. V shed 5 bases and J shed 5 bases, with 11 bases lying between them. The CDR3 runs 13 residues. The CDR3 reads CASSPIERDTQYF. CDR3 DNA sequence: TGTGCCAGCAGCCCAATCGAGAGAGATACGCAGTATTTT.

The chain combines TRBV13 with TRBJ2-3; D might be TRBD1 or TRBD2, each matching 6 bases. Trimming removed 5 bases from V and 5 bases from J, with 17 bases in between. The CDR3 runs to 15 residues. Looked up from germline, CDR1 is PRHDT and CDR2 is FYEKMQ (reference sequence). The CDR3 DNA is TGTGCCAGCAGCCTTTGGTCGGGGGCCGGAGATACGCAGTATTTT. Translated: CASSLWSGAGDTQYF.

The V gene is TRBV4-1, the J gene TRBJ2-3; possibly TRBD2 for D (5 bases). This CDR3 has 17 amino acids. Germline V lookup: CDR1 MGHRA, CDR2 YSYEKL. The germline V and J ends were trimmed by 0 bases and 4 bases, with 17 bases remaining between them. CDR3 sequence reads: CASSQDGPGAEADTQYF. CDR3 coding DNA: TGCGCCAGCAGCCAAGACGGTCCCGGAGCGGAGGCAGATACGCAGTATTTT.

With respect to this clone: The sample holds other DNA sequences that translate to the same CDR3. The chain is built from TRBV7-9 and TRBJ1-5, with TRBD1 as a possible D gene (5 bases). Germline V gives CDR1 SEHNR, CDR2 FQNEAQ (reference sequence). The CDR3 totals 12 residues. Trimming shortened V by 3 bases and J by 7 bases, and 7 bases separated the two germline ends. The CDR3 DNA sequence: TGTGCCAGCAGCTTGGAGGGGCAGCCCCAGCATTTT. Protein sequence: CASSLEGQPQHF.

The V gene is TRBV7-8, the J gene TRBJ1-1, with D possibly TRBD1 on 6 matching bases. The CDR3 runs to 14 residues. Trimming took off 5 bases at V and 3 bases at J, with 13 bases between the two ends. CDR1 is SGHVS, CDR2 FQNEAQ, per germline. CDR3: CASSLRDTHTEAFF. Written as DNA, the CDR3 is TGTGCCAGCAGCCTCCGGGACACCCACACTGAAGCTTTCTTT.

The J gene is TRBJ2-5, the V gene TRBV27, with unresolved D. The end of the DNA fits TRBJ2-7 better, so the J call may be wrong. This CDR3 spans 13 amino acids. CDR1 and CDR2 from the germline V gene are MNHEY and SMNVEV (reference sequence). The CDR3 is CASSLSPSYEQYF. For the CDR3, the DNA is TGTGCCAGCAGTTTATCCCCCAGCTACGAGCAGTACTTC.

This clone was recorded a few times. This rearrangement joins TRBV2 to TRBJ1-1; D gene unclear. From germline, CDR1 is SNHLY and CDR2 FYNNEI. V shed 7 bases and J shed 2 bases, with 5 bases lying between them. The CDR3 spans 11 residues. CDR3 sequence: CASTSNTEAFF. The CDR3 coding sequence is TGTGCCAGCACGAGTAACACTGAAGCTTTCTTT.

This clone was seen only once. This CDR3 is also generated by other DNA sequences in the sample. V usage is TRBV29-1 and J usage is TRBJ2-5; possible D gene TRBD1, 5 bases. Germline CDR1 and CDR2: SQVTM and ANQGSEA. The V end lost 3 bases, the J end lost 5 bases, and 13 bases lay between the germline ends. The CDR3 runs 13 residues. CDR3 coding DNA: TGCAGCGTTGAGGAGACAGACGGGGAGACCCAGTACTTC. As protein: CSVEETDGETQYF.

The chain links TRBV5-1 to TRBJ2-1, with 14 bases that match TRBD2. Germline values: CDR1 SGHRS, CDR2 YFSETQ. The CDR3 is 17 residues long. Trimming cost V 4 bases and J 4 bases; bases outside gene matches: 7. The CDR3: CASSEGLAGAGYNEQFF. CDR3 nucleotide sequence: TGCGCCAGCAGCGAGGGACTAGCGGGAGCGGGTTACAATGAGCAGTTCTTC.

This chain's CDR3 is CASSLSWGGDQPQHF. The DNA for the CDR3 is TGTGCCAGCAGTTTATCTTGGGGGGGGGATCAGCCCCAGCATTTT. This chain uses TRBV28 with TRBJ1-5; D is perhaps TRBD1 (5 bases). Germline V CDR1 and CDR2: MDHEN, SYDVKM. Trimming left V 1 base short and J 5 bases short, with 12 bases between. This CDR3 region has 15 residues.

This chain links TRBV25-1 with TRBJ1-5; a possible D gene is TRBD1 (5 bases). CDR3 length: 12 residues. V was trimmed by 10 bases and J by 4 bases, leaving 11 bases between them. Germline V gives CDR1 MGHDK, CDR2 SYGVNS. The CDR3 DNA follows: TGTGCCACCGCGACAGAGAATCAGCCCCAGCATTTT. Encoded protein: CATATENQPQHF.

The chain is built from TRBV27 and TRBJ2-7, with D maybe TRBD2 (6 bases). This CDR3 has 12 residues. The germline V and J ends were trimmed by 10 bases and 3 bases, with 13 bases remaining between them. Germline V gene data show CDR1 as MNHEY and CDR2 as SMNVEV (reference sequence). CDR3 sequence: CATGTDDYEQYF. Here the CDR3 DNA reads TGTGCCACCGGGACTGACGACTACGAGCAGTACTTC.

This rearrangement joins TRBV28 to TRBJ2-7, with D possibly TRBD2 on 7 matching bases. V lost 5 bases to trimming and J lost 9 bases, with 20 bases between them. The germline V gene encodes CDR1 MDHEN and CDR2 SYDVKM. The CDR3 is made up of 14 amino acids. The CDR3 region has the DNA TGTGCCAGCAGTCTGAGGGGAGGGGGAATCGGGCAGTACTTC. Encoded protein: CASSLRGGGIGQYF.

The V gene is TRBV2, the J gene TRBJ2-6, with D maybe TRBD1 (6 bases). This CDR3 region has 19 residues. V lost 0 bases and J lost 0, with 15 bases in between. The germline gives CDR1 SNHLY, CDR2 FYNNEI. The CDR3 sequence: CASSEALGAEHSGANVLTF. The CDR3 nucleotides are TGTGCCAGCAGTGAAGCGCTGGGGGCCGAGCACTCTGGGGCCAACGTCCTGACTTTC.

CDR3 loop: CASSSEAGGAYEQYF. The DNA for the CDR3 is TGTGCCAGCAGCTCCGAAGCGGGAGGAGCCTACGAGCAGTACTTC. V usage is TRBV7-9 and J usage is TRBJ2-7, with TRBD2 matching 9 bases. V gave up 4 bases and J gave up 2 bases; unmatched junction bases: 6. Germline V gene lookup returns CDR1 SEHNR and CDR2 FQNEAQ (reference sequence). The CDR3 sequence is 15 residues long.

The chain uses TRBV5-1 and TRBJ1-1, with TRBD1 matching 12 bases. CDR3 size: 16 residues. The junction had 11 bases not matched to a gene; V was cut back by 7 bases and J by 4 bases. Germline assignment: CDR1 SGHRS and CDR2 YFSETQ. Written as DNA, the CDR3 is TGCGCCAGCGGAACGGGACAGGGGGCCCCCGGCACTGAAGCTTTCTTT. Its translation: CASGTGQGAPGTEAFF.

The J gene is TRBJ1-2, the V gene TRBV30; TRBD1 aligns across 7 bases. V dropped 0 bases and J dropped 4; count of bases not matched to a gene: 5. The CDR3 covers 14 residues. CDR1 is GTSNPN and CDR2 is SVGIG in the germline V gene (reference sequence). Here the CDR3 reads CAWSVQGLTYGYTF. The CDR3 region has the DNA TGTGCCTGGAGTGTACAGGGGCTAACCTATGGCTACACCTTC. Complete variable domain (other parts from reference TRBV30 and TRBJ1-2): SQTIHQWPATLVQPVGSPLSLECTVEGTSNPNLYWYRQAAGRGLQLLFYSVGIGQISSEVPQNLSASRPQDRQFILSSKKLLLSDSGFYLCAWSVQGLTYGYTFGSGTRLTVV.

The V gene is TRBV5-8, the J gene TRBJ1-5; D possibly corresponds to TRBD1 (6 bases). The CDR3 has 14 amino acids. Germline CDR1 and CDR2: SGHTS and YDEGEE. Trimming removed 1 base at V and 5 bases at J, with 10 bases between. The DNA for the CDR3 is TGTGCCAGCAGCTTGCCACAGGGCTATCAGCCCCAGCATTTT. This encodes CASSLPQGYQPQHF.

This clone was recorded a few times. This chain joins TRBV28 and TRBJ1-5; D is possibly TRBD1 (6 bases). Germline V gene lookup returns CDR1 MDHEN and CDR2 SYDVKM. The CDR3 extends over 16 amino acids. V was pared by 5 bases and J by 8 bases, with 22 bases between. The CDR3 region has the DNA TGTGCCAGCAGTAGTCCCGGGACAAGGATCTTAAAGCCCCAGCATTTT. As protein: CASSSPGTRILKPQHF.

This clone appeared once. The rearrangement links TRBV6-5 to TRBJ2-1; D is undetermined. The CDR3 spans 10 residues. V was clipped by 7 bases and J by 5 bases, with 3 bases between them. Per the germline V gene, CDR1 is MNHEY and CDR2 is SVGAGI. Here the CDR3 reads CASTNNEQFF. In nucleotides, the CDR3 is TGTGCCAGCACTAACAATGAGCAGTTCTTC.

This chain links TRBV28 with TRBJ1-5; unclear D gene. CDR1 is MDHEN, CDR2 SYDVKM, per germline. There are 15 residues in the CDR3. With 6 bases removed from V and 6 bases from J, the gap between germline ends came to 18 bases. CDR3 DNA sequence: TGTGCCAGCAGCCCCGGCCCTGGTTCTGGTCAGCCCCAGCATTTT. Encoded protein: CASSPGPGSGQPQHF.

The chain couples TRBV4-1 to TRBJ2-4; D may correspond to TRBD1 or TRBD2 (5 bases each). Germline CDR1 is MGHRA and CDR2 is YSYEKL. This CDR3 comprises 12 residues. The V end was cut by 5 bases, the J end by 8 bases, with 10 bases between. CDR3 nucleotide sequence: TGCGCCAGCAGCGAAGGGACGCACATTCAGTACTTC. Protein product: CASSEGTHIQYF.

V and J are TRBV9 and TRBJ1-3; D unclear. V lost 3 bases and J lost 0, with 10 bases in between. Germline V gives CDR1 SGDLS, CDR2 YYNGEE. The CDR3 spans 15 residues. In nucleotides, the CDR3 is TGTGCCAGCAGCGCGGCCCGGGGCTCTGGAAACACCATATATTTT. This translates into CASSAARGSGNTIYF.

The chain carries TRBV6-6 and TRBJ2-5; D perhaps matches TRBD1 (6 bases). The J call may be in error: the DNA end matches TRBJ2-7 better. Germline CDR1 MNHNY, CDR2 SVGAGI (reference sequence). The CDR3 is 13 amino acids. The chain's CDR3 is CASSYADRYEQYF. The CDR3 coding sequence is TGTGCCAGCAGTTACGCGGACAGATACGAGCAGTACTTC.